This TCR beta chain came from a study of CXCR3-negative and CXCR3-positive naive CD8 T cells. CDR3 size: 12 residues. The germline gives CDR1 ENHRY, CDR2 SYGVKD. UMI-tagged TRB cDNA libraries were built via 5' RACE. Each CDR3 protein gets one entry in TCRdb, which reprocessed the 5' RACE reads and gives no DNA. Its table lists more than 80,000 distinct CDR3 sequences. Whole-study results and caveats: Relative to CXCR3-negative naive cells, CXCR3-positive naive cells had more hydrophobic TRB CDR3s.

Comments on this clonotype: Antigen unknown.

The sequence came from a human donor in good health. Some clones in this sample may be carry-over from other donors' samples. Sequenced input: naive CXCR3+ CD8+ T cells from blood. Subset here: CD45RO-CCR7+CD27+CD95- naive CD8+ T cells expressing CXCR3 (TNR3+). The chain is built from TRBV10-3 and TRBJ1-1; the D call of TRBD1 rests on TCRdb alone, since no DNA is present to check it. The CDR3: CAAGQGGTEAFF.